Included here is one T cell receptor beta chain sequence, with context. Its antigen is currently unknown. This sample stems from a study of T cell responses to AZD1222 COVID-19 vaccine. General observations from the study: Reportedly, nearly half of unique spike TCRs recognized epitopes outside B.1.351/B.1.1.7 mutations.

Method: immunoSEQ multiplex PCR; TCRdb's copy keeps in-frame clones and lacks some. The profile shows about 170,000 clones, around 85% of them singletons. Germline CDR1 and CDR2: MNHEY and SVGAGI. This CDR3 has 14 amino acids. V lost 5 bases, J lost 6 bases, and 8 bases stayed unmatched. The rearrangement uses TRBV6-5 and TRBJ2-3; 7 nucleotides align to TRBD2. The source of this sequence is an adult who received the AZD1222 COVID-19 vaccine. The material was peripheral blood, obtained 28 days after the second AZD1222 dose. The CDR3 DNA reads TGTGCCAGCAGTCATCCAGGGAGGGGCGATACGCAGTATTTT. Translation gives CASSHPGRGDTQYF.